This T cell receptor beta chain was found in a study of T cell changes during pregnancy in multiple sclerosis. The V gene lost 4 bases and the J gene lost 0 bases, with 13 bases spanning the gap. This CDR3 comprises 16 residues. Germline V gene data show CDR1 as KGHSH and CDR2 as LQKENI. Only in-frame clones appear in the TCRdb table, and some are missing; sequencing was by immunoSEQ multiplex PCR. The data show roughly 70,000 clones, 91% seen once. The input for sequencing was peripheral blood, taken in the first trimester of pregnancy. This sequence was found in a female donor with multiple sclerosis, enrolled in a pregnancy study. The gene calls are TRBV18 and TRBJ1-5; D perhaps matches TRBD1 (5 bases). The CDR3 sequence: CASSLKDIYSNQPQHF. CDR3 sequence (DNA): TGTGCCAGCTCACTGAAGGACATCTATAGCAATCAGCCCCAGCATTTT.